This paragraph covers one T cell receptor beta chain sequence. Its specificity is not known. This sample is part of a study of T cell responses to AZD1222 COVID-19 vaccine. Whole-study context: Second-dose groups at about 4 or about 12 weeks were pooled.

The germline V and J ends were trimmed by 4 bases and 1 base, with 11 bases remaining between them. The CDR3 loop spans 14 amino acids. CDR1 SGHNT and CDR2 YYREEE come from the germline V gene (reference sequence). Study-wide results and limits: Donors, mostly white British, included more females; clonal diversity was possibly underestimated. Dominant CD4 TCR responses targeted spike regions 160-218 and 743-854.

Sequenced by immunoSEQ multiplex PCR; TCRdb stores in-frame clones only, minus some. The sample includes 80,000 or so clones, about 82% of them seen just once. V usage is TRBV5-4 and J usage is TRBJ2-5; possibly TRBD2 for D (5 bases). This clonotype was sampled from an adult in good health. Source: peripheral blood, taken on day 0 of AZD1222 vaccination. DNA of the CDR3: TGTGCCAGCAGCATTGGGAGTCCCCAAGAGACCCAGTACTTC. The encoded protein is CASSIGSPQETQYF.